The sample holds many counts of the clone carrying this TCR beta chain. Its antigen is unknown. The data stem from a study of T-cell memory formation after mild COVID-19. Whole-study context: TCR clusters were mostly donor specific. Whole-study findings and limits: CM and EM subsets held most contracting CD4+ clones; EMRA held CD8+ ones. Confirmation was lacking for SARS-CoV-2 specificity of second-wave clones that peaked on day 37.

The CDR3 totals 13 residues. The germline V gene encodes CDR1 MNHNY and CDR2 SVGAGI (reference sequence). V shed 6 bases and J 8 bases; nucleotides not matched to a gene: 3. TCRdb reanalysed the 5' RACE reads using MiXCR and keeps one entry per CDR3 protein. The sample carries roughly 200,000 distinct CDR3 sequences, over 7.5% recorded once. The sequenced material came from PBMCs or a T cell subset sorted from them (not recorded which). The TCR originated in a man between 18 and 35 years old who had mild COVID-19 (a few samples of this study predate the infection). Cell type and time point are not known. This chain uses TRBV6-6 with TRBJ1-3; TRBD1 agrees at 11 bases. The CDR3 loop reads CASSRDRGDTIYF. The CDR3 nucleotides are TGTGCCAGCAGCAGGGACAGGGGGGACACCATATATTTT.